This T cell receptor (beta chain) derives from a study of T cell responses to AZD1222 COVID-19 vaccine. Sequenced by immunoSEQ multiplex PCR; TCRdb stores in-frame clones only, minus some. In the table there are roughly 150,000 clones, roughly 87% of which are singletons. Germline CDR1 reads SEHNR; CDR2 reads FQNEAQ (reference sequence). V lost 0 bases, J lost 6 bases, and 11 bases lay in between. The CDR3 sequence is 15 residues long. Study-wide findings and caveats: Donors were largely white British and mainly female; clonal diversity was possibly underestimated.

Turning to this clone: Its antigen remains unidentified.

This TCR was recovered from an adult in good health. The chain carries TRBV7-9 and TRBJ1-4, with D unresolved. Sequenced here: peripheral blood, sampled on day 0 of AZD1222 vaccination. CDR3 bases: TGTGCCAGCAGCTTAGCGGGAAGCCGGGATGAAAAACTGTTTTTT. Its protein is CASSLAGSRDEKLFF.